This is a list of T cell receptor beta chains from one sample in a study of shared clonotypes between healthy human individuals. Some clones are missing from TCRdb's copy, which holds only in-frame ones; the method was immunoSEQ multiplex PCR. The top ten hold roughly 0.34% of the sample, which has roughly 2.2 million clones, roughly 90% seen once. Source material: naive CD4+ T cells from PBMCs. The receptors stem from a man aged 18 to 29 in good health. Some clones in this sample may be carry-over from other donors' samples. Each CDR3 is given with its conserved first and last residue. A D gene is named only where the DNA matches it firmly. Not every row has a clone size; where given, it reads once, few, many or a size class.

-,TRBV19,TRBJ1-4,once,TGTGCCAGTAGTACGGGGTTCGAAACTAATGAAAAACTGTTTTTT,CASSTGFETNEKLFF
-,TRBV7-8,TRBJ1-1,-,TGTGCCAGCAGCTTAGGGGGGACGCCCTCAGGAGCTTTCTTT,CASSLGGTPSGAFF
-,TRBV6-6,TRBJ2-5,-,TGTGCCAGCAGTTACATTCTCCTAGATGAGACCCAGTACTTC,CASSYILLDETQYF
TRBD2,TRBV7-3,TRBJ2-2,-,TGTGCCAGCAGCAGCCAAGTAGCGGGTAACACCGGGGAGCTGTTTTTT,CASSSQVAGNTGELFF
-,TRBV28,TRBJ1-2,-,TGTGCCAGCAGTGCTACAGGGAGTCTCAACTATGGCTACACCTTC,CASSATGSLNYGYTF
-,TRBV30,TRBJ1-1,-,TGTGCCTGGGGGAGGACGAACACTGAAGCTTTCTTT,CAWGRTNTEAFF
-,TRBV29-1,TRBJ2-5,-,TGCAGCGCCACTTACTGGACAGTCCAAGAGACCCAGTACTTC,CSATYWTVQETQYF
-,TRBV6-6,TRBJ1-5,once,TGTGCCAGCTCGGGAGGAAGCAATCAGCCCCAGCATTTT,CASSGGSNQPQHF
-,TRBV11-2,TRBJ2-5,once,TGTGCCAGCAGCTTACCGGGAAGGGAGACCCAGTACTTC,CASSLPGRETQYF
TRBD1,TRBV28,TRBJ1-5,-,TGTGCCAGCAGTACCTCGACAGGGGATCAGCCCCAGCATTTT,CASSTSTGDQPQHF
-,TRBV29-1,TRBJ1-1,-,TGCAGCGTTGGGCCGGGGGCGAACACTGAAGCTTTCTTT,CSVGPGANTEAFF
-,TRBV7-2,TRBJ2-4,-,TGTGCCAGCAGCCAGTCGAGGAGAAACATTCAGTACTTC,CASSQSRRNIQYF
TRBD1,TRBV28,TRBJ2-7,-,TGTGCCAGCACCCCCGGGACAGGGATTCACTACGAGCAGTACTTC,CASTPGTGIHYEQYF
-,TRBV11-2,TRBJ2-1,once,TGTGCCAGCCTTGATGAGCAGTTCTTC,CASLDEQFF
TRBD1,TRBV5-1,TRBJ1-5,once,TGCGCCAGCAGCCCGGGACAGGGGAGCAATCAGCCCCAGCATTTT,CASSPGQGSNQPQHF
-,TRBV10-1,TRBJ1-2,-,TGCGCCAGCAGTGAGTCGACGCCCGGCCGAACTTATGGCTACACCTTC,CASSESTPGRTYGYTF
-,TRBV6-1,TRBJ2-7,-,TGTGCCAGCGCGGTCCAGGGGCCCTACGAGCAGTACTTC,CASAVQGPYEQYF
TRBD2,TRBV10-3,TRBJ2-1,-,TGTGCCATCAATCCAGCGGGAGCGGGTGAGCAGTTCTTC,CAINPAGAGEQFF
TRBD2,TRBV11-2,TRBJ2-3,-,TGTGCCAGCAGCGTTCAGAGCGGGGGCGTCACAGATACGCAGTATTTT,CASSVQSGGVTDTQYF
-,TRBV5-1,TRBJ2-1,-,TGCGCCAGCAGCTTGCCGAGGAAGCTGGGGTACAATGAGCAGTTCTTC,CASSLPRKLGYNEQFF
TRBD1,TRBV7-3,TRBJ2-2,-,TGTGCCAGCAGCCGACAGGGGGCCGACACCGGGGAGCTGTTTTTT,CASSRQGADTGELFF
-,TRBV5-8,TRBJ2-1,-,TGTGCCAGCAGCATAGGACAGTTTACCTACAATGAGCAGTTCTTC,CASSIGQFTYNEQFF
-,TRBV7-6,TRBJ2-5,-,TGTGCCAGCAGTCGGGACCTCCAAGAGACCCAGTACTTC,CASSRDLQETQYF
TRBD2,TRBV18,TRBJ2-5,-,TGTGCCAGCTCACAACCGGGACTAGTGAATCAAGAGACCCAGTACTTC,CASSQPGLVNQETQYF
-,TRBV7-3,TRBJ2-7,-,TGTGCCAGCAGCGCTCGTCCTAGCGCGAGCTCCTACGAGCAGTACTTC,CASSARPSASSYEQYF
TRBD2,TRBV19,TRBJ2-6,once,TGTGCCAGTAGCCACGGGGGGTCCGGGGCCAACGTCCTGACTTTC,CASSHGGSGANVLTF
-,TRBV18,TRBJ2-6,once,TGTGCCAGCTCACCACTTTCAGGGGCTGGGGCCAACGTCCTGACTTTC,CASSPLSGAGANVLTF
-,TRBV28,TRBJ2-5,once,TGTGCCAGCAGGACTTACAGGGACCGGCGGGAGACCCAGTACTTC,CASRTYRDRRETQYF
TRBD1,TRBV5-1,TRBJ2-7,-,TGCGCCAGCAGTGAACGTAGCCGGGACAGGGGAGACGAGCAGTACTTC,CASSERSRDRGDEQYF
-,TRBV9,TRBJ1-4,-,TGTGCCAGCAGCAAGGGGGTTGGGAAAGGTAATGAAAAACTGTTTTTT,CASSKGVGKGNEKLFF
TRBD1,TRBV2,TRBJ1-6,-,TGTGCCAGCAGTGTCCAGGACAGGGGGCAATCACCCCTCCACTTT,CASSVQDRGQSPLHF
-,TRBV5-1,TRBJ2-2,-,TGCGCCAGCCAAGGGCTTGGCGGGTCGAACACCGGGGAGCTGTTTTTT,CASQGLGGSNTGELFF
TRBD1,TRBV28,TRBJ2-7,-,TGTGCCAGCAGTTTGGCGGGACAGGTGAACGAGCAGTACTTC,CASSLAGQVNEQYF
-,TRBV5-8,TRBJ2-3,-,TGTGCCAGCAGCTTAACGGGACCGGGGAATACGCAGTATTTT,CASSLTGPGNTQYF
-,TRBV2,TRBJ2-7,-,TGTGCCAGCAGTGAAGCCCACGAGCAGTACTTC,CASSEAHEQYF
-,TRBV7-6,TRBJ2-2,-,TGTGCCAGCAGCTTACCCCGACGGGGTTCCTGGGACACCGGGGAGCTGTTTTTT,CASSLPRRGSWDTGELFF
-,TRBV2,TRBJ1-5,-,TGTGCCAGCAGAATCGGGACTTTGGAGCAGCCCCAGCATTTT,CASRIGTLEQPQHF
-,TRBV30,TRBJ2-7,-,TGTGCCTGGAGTCCTGACGGAACTTACGAGCAGTACTTC,CAWSPDGTYEQYF
-,TRBV5-1,TRBJ2-1,-,TGCGCCAGCAGCTTAGACACCAGCTCCTACAATGAGCAGTTCTTC,CASSLDTSSYNEQFF